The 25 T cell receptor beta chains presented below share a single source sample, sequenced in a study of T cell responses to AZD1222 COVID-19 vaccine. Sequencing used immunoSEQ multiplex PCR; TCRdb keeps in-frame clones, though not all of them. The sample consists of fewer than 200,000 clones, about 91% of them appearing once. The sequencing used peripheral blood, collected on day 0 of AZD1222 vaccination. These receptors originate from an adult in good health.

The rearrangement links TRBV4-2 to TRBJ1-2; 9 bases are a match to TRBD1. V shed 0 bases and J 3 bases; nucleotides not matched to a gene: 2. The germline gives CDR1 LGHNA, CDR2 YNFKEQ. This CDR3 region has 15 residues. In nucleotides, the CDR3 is TGTGCCAGCAGCCAAGAGGGACAGGGCGACTATGGCTACACCTTC. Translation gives CASSQEGQGDYGYTF.

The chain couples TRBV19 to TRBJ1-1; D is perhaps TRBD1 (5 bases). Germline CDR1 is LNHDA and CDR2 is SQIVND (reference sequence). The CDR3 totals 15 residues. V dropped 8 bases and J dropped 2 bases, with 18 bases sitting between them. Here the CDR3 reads CASWNRDWDNTEAFF. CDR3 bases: TGTGCCAGTTGGAACCGGGACTGGGATAACACTGAAGCTTTCTTT.

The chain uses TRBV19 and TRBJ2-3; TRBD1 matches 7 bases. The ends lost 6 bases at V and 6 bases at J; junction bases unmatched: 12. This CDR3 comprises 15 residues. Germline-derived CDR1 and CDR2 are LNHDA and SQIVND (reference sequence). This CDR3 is CASSPDRVRTDTQYF. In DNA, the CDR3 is TGTGCCAGTAGCCCCGACAGGGTTAGGACTGATACGCAGTATTTT. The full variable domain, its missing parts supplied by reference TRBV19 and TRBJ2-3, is DGGITQSPKYLFRKEGQNVTLSCEQNLNHDAMYWYRQDPGQGLRLIYYSQIVNDFQKGDIAEGYSVSREKKESFPLTVTSAQKNPTAFYLCASSPDRVRTDTQYFGPGTRLTVL.

The DNA for the CDR3 is TGTGCCATCAGTGTGGACAGGGGGAGCACTGAAGCTTTCTTT. Translating gives CAISVDRGSTEAFF. The rearrangement uses TRBV10-3 and TRBJ1-1, with 10 bases fitting TRBD1. The germline V gene encodes CDR1 ENHRY and CDR2 SYGVKD. The CDR3 loop spans 14 amino acids. The trim removed 4 bases at V and 4 bases at J, leaving 3 bases unmatched.

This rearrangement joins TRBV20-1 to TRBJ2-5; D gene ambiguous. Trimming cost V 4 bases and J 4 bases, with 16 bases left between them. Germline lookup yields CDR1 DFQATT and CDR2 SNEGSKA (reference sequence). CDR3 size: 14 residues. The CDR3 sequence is CSATDSVLGETQYF. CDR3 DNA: TGCAGTGCTACTGATTCTGTTCTCGGAGAGACCCAGTACTTC.

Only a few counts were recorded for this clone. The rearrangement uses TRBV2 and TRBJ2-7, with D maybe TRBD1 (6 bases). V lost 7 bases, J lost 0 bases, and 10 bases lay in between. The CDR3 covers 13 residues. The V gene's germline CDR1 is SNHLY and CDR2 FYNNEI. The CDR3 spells CASNNRVSYEQYF. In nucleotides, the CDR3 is TGTGCCAGCAACAACAGGGTCTCCTACGAGCAGTACTTC.

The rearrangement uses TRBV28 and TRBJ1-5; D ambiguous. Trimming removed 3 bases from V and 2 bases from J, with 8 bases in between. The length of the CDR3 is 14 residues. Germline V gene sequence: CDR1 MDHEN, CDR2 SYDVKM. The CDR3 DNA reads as TGTGCCAGCAGTTTTAGACTAGGCAATCAGCCCCAGCATTTT. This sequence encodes CASSFRLGNQPQHF.

The CDR3: CASSFGGADTQYF. The CDR3 DNA follows: TGTGCCAGCAGTTTCGGAGGGGCAGATACGCAGTATTTT. V usage is TRBV12-3 or TRBV12-4 and J usage is TRBJ2-3; possibly TRBD2 for D (6 bases). The CDR3 spans 13 residues. The V gene lost 3 bases and the J gene lost 4 bases, with 8 bases spanning the gap.

The CDR3 sequence is CASSPIGGGGETQYF. Written as DNA, the CDR3 is TGTGCCAGCAGCCCTATCGGCGGGGGTGGAGAGACCCAGTACTTC. The chain joins TRBV7-3 to TRBJ2-5, with TRBD2 matching over 7 bases. V dropped 5 bases and J dropped 4; count of bases not matched to a gene: 10. Germline CDR1 SGHTA, CDR2 FQGTGA. The CDR3 contains 15 residues.

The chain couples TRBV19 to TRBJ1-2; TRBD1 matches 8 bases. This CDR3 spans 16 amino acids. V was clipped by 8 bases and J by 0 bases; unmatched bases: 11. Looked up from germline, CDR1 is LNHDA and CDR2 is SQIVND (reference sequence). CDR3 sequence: CASGTWGQVTNYGYTF. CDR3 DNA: TGTGCCAGTGGTACCTGGGGACAGGTGACTAACTATGGCTACACCTTC.

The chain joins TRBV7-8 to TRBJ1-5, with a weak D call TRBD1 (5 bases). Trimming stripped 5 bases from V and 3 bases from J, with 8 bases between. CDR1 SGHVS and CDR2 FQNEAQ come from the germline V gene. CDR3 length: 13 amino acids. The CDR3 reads CASSRGLNQPQHF. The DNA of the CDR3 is TGTGCCAGCAGCCGGGGACTCAATCAGCCCCAGCATTTT.

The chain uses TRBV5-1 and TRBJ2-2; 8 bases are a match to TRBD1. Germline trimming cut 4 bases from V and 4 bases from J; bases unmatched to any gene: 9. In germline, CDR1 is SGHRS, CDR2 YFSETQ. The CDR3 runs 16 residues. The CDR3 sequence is CASSTNTGGITGELFF. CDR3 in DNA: TGCGCCAGCAGCACAAATACAGGGGGAATCACCGGGGAGCTGTTTTTT.

The CDR3 DNA sequence: TGTGCCAGCAGCCCTGGTATACCGGGACTAGCGGGGGGGAGGGAGACCCAGTACTTC. It is translated as CASSPGIPGLAGGRETQYF. This chain joins TRBV6-2 or TRBV6-3 and TRBJ2-5, with TRBD2 matching over 16 bases. V was clipped by 6 bases and J by 5 bases; unmatched bases: 15. CDR1 and CDR2 (germline): MNHEY, SVGEGT. The CDR3 covers 19 residues.

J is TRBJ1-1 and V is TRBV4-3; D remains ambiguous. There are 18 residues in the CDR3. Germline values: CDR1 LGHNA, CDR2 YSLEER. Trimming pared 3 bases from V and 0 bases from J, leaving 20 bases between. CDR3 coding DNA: TGCGCCAGCAGCCATGCTACCTCGGCCGGACTGGTGAACACTGAAGCTTTCTTT. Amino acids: CASSHATSAGLVNTEAFF.

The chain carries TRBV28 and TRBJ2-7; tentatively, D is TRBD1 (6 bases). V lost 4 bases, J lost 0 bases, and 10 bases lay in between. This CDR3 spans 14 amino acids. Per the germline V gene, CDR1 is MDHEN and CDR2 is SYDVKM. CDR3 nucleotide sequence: TGTGCCAGCAGTTACGAGACAGGCTCCTACGAGCAGTACTTC. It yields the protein CASSYETGSYEQYF.

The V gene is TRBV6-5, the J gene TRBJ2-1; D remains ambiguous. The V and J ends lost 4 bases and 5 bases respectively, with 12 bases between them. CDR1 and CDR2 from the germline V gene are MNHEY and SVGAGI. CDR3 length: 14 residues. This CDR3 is CASSSHGRHNEQFF. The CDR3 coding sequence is TGTGCCAGCAGTTCCCATGGACGACACAATGAGCAGTTCTTC.

This chain's CDR3 is CGQGNDAQALWAFF. CDR3 nucleotide sequence: TGTGGGCAGGGAAACGACGCACAGGCTTTATGGGCTTTCTTT. The chain carries TRBV7-8 and TRBJ1-1; possible D gene TRBD1, 5 bases. Germline CDR1 reads SGHVS; CDR2 reads FQNEAQ. The CDR3 has 14 residues. The full variable domain, its missing parts supplied by reference TRBV7-8 and TRBJ1-1, is GAGVSQSPRYKVAKRGQDVALRCDPISGHVSLFWYQQALGQGPEFLTYFQNEAQLDKSGLPSDRFFAERPEGSVSTLKIQRTQQEDSAVYLCGQGNDAQALWAFFGQGTRLTVV.

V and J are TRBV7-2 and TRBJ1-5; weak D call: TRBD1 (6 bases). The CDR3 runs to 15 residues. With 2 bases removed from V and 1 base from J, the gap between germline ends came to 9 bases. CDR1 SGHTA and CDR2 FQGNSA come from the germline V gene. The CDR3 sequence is CASSLRRGSNQPQHF. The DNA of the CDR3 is TGTGCCAGCAGCTTACGCAGGGGAAGCAATCAGCCCCAGCATTTT.

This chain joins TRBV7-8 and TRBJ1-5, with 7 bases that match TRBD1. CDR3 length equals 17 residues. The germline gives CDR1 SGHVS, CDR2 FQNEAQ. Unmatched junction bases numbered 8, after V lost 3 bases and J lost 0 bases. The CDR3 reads CASSFYRDRNSNQPQHF. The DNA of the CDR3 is TGTGCCAGCAGCTTCTACCGGGACAGAAATAGCAATCAGCCCCAGCATTTT.

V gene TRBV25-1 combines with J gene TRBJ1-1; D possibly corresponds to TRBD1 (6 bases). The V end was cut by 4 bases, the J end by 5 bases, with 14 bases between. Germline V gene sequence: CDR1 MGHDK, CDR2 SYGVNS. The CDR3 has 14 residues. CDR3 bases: TGTGCCAGCAGTGTTGGGGGGCAGTGGACTGAAGCTTTCTTT. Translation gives CASSVGGQWTEAFF.

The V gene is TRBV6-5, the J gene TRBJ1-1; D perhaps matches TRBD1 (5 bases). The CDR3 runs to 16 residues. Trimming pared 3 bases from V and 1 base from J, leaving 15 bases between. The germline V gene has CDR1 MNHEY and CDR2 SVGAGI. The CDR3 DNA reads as TGTGCCAGCAGTTATTCTCCGGGACGGGAGAACACTGAAGCTTTCTTT. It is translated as CASSYSPGRENTEAFF.

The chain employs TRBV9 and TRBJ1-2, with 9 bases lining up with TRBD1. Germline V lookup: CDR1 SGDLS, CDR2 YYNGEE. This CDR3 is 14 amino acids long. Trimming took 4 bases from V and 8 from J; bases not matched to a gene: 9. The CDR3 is CASSLVVDRGGYTF. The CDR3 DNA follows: TGTGCCAGCAGCCTAGTAGTGGACAGGGGAGGCTACACCTTC.

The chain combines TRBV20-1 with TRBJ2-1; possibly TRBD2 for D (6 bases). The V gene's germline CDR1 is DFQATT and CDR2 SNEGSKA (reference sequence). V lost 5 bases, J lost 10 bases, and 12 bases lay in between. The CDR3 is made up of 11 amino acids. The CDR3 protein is CSAQREVEQFF. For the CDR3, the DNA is TGCAGTGCTCAAAGGGAGGTGGAGCAGTTCTTC.

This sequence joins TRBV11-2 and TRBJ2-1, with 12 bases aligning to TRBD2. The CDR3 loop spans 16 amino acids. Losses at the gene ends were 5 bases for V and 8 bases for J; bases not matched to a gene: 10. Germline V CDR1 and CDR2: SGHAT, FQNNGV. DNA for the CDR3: TGTGCCAGCAGCCCATATCGACTAGCGGGAGTTTATGAGCAGTTCTTC. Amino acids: CASSPYRLAGVYEQFF.

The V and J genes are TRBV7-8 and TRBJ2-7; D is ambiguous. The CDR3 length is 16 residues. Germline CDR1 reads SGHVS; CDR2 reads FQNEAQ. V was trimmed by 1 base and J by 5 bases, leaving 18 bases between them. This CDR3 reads CASSLVGSRSVHEQYF. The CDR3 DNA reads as TGTGCCAGCAGCTTAGTGGGCTCAAGAAGTGTCCACGAGCAGTACTTC.